Listed below are T cell receptor beta chains from one sample, sequenced in a study of Graves' ophthalmopathy and Graves' hyperthyroidism. Each CDR3 protein is one row after TCRdb ran MiXCR on the multiplex PCR reads. The sample yields over a million distinct CDR3 sequences, roughly two fifths seen once. What was sequenced was peripheral blood or thyroid tissue (not recorded which). All receptors come from an adult man with Graves' hyperthyroidism. Each CDR3 is given with its conserved first and last residue. Each record gives: D gene, clone size, J gene, V gene, CDR3 DNA, CDR3 protein. D genes are given only for firm matches. Expanded clones get a size class; other rows say once, few or many, or leave the size out.

-	many	TRBJ2-5	TRBV7-7	TGTGCCAGCAGCTTAGGGGTCCGGAGCCGCCAAGAGACCCAGTACTTC	CASSLGVRSRQETQYF
-	-	TRBJ1-2	TRBV10-2	TGCGCCAGCAGTGAGTCAACAGGCAACTATGGCTACACCTTC	CASSESTGNYGYTF
-	many	TRBJ1-1	TRBV7-9	TGTGCCAGCAGCTTAGTGGGGGATTGGACTGAAGCTTTCTTT	CASSLVGDWTEAFF
TRBD2	many	TRBJ2-5	TRBV2	TGTGCCAGCAGTGAACTAGCGGGAGGGCCGGAGACCCAGTACTTC	CASSELAGGPETQYF
TRBD1	-	TRBJ2-5	TRBV10-2	TGCGCCATCAGTGGTCCCGGGACAGGGACGGTTCAAGAGGCCCAGTACTTC	CAISGPGTGTVQEAQYF
-	many	TRBJ1-1	TRBV11-2	TGTGCCAGCAGCTTAGCCGCGGGAAGACTTGGAACTGAAGCTTTCTTT	CASSLAAGRLGTEAFF
-	many	TRBJ2-7	TRBV29-1	TGCAGCGTTCAGGGGAGGGACGGCAGCTCCTACGAGCAGTACTTC	CSVQGRDGSSYEQYF
-	many	TRBJ2-7	TRBV7-8	TGTGCCAGCAGCGGAAGACTCGGCGACGAGCAGTACTTC	CASSGRLGDEQYF
TRBD1	few	TRBJ1-5	TRBV4-3	TGCGCCAGCAGCCAAGATCCTACAGGGGGAGGCAATCAGCCCCAGCATTTT	CASSQDPTGGGNQPQHF
-	few	TRBJ2-2	TRBV7-8	TGTGCCAGCAGCCCGGGTGCGCCTCACTTTTCCGGGGAGCTGTTTTTT	CASSPGAPHFSGELFF
-	many	TRBJ1-4	TRBV5-1	TGCGCCAGCAGCTTGACGGGGCGAGATGAAAAACTGTTTTTT	CASSLTGRDEKLFF
-	many	TRBJ2-5	TRBV6-2/TRBV6-3	TGTGCCAGCACCGACAGGGAGGCCCAGTACTTC	CASTDREAQYF
-	many	TRBJ1-1	TRBV19	TGTGCCAGTAGGGAGGAAAGAATGAACACTGAAGCTTTCTTT	CASREERMNTEAFF
TRBD2	few	TRBJ2-7	TRBV29-1	TGCAGCGTGGCGGGACTAGCGAGCTACGAGCAGTACTTC	CSVAGLASYEQYF
-	-	TRBJ1-2	TRBV25-1	TGTGCCAGCAAAGGACCAATGGACAGCTTCGAGGATGGCTACACCTTC	CASKGPMDSFEDGYTF
-	few	TRBJ1-1	TRBV5-1	TGCGCCAGCAGCTTGGCCCGCGGTTCTAACACTGAAGCTTTCTTT	CASSLARGSNTEAFF
-	-	TRBJ1-2	TRBV29-1	TGCAGCGCTCCACTGCTCCTCTATGGCTACACCTTC	CSAPLLLYGYTF
TRBD1	-	TRBJ1-2	TRBV7-2	TGTGCCAGCAGCTTTTCCGGGACAGGGGGCTCTGGCTACACCTTC	CASSFSGTGGSGYTF
-	-	TRBJ2-3	TRBV9	TGTGCCAGCAGCGTAGAGGCAGGGTGGGATACGCAGTATTTT	CASSVEAGWDTQYF
TRBD2	many	TRBJ2-5	TRBV11-2	TGTGCCAGCAGCCCGGGGGGGCCAGTTGGTTTTGAGACCCAGTACTTC	CASSPGGPVGFETQYF
-	-	TRBJ2-5	TRBV12-3/TRBV12-4	TGTGCCAGCAGTAATAGCTTGGAAAAAGAGACCCAGTACTTC	CASSNSLEKETQYF
-	few	TRBJ1-2	TRBV12-3/TRBV12-4	TGTGCCAGCAGCCCTACGGGTTTCTATGGCTACACCTTC	CASSPTGFYGYTF
-	-	TRBJ1-1	TRBV20-1	TGCAGTGCAACAGGGAGTGAGAACACTGAAGCTTTCTTT	CSATGSENTEAFF
TRBD1	-	TRBJ2-7	TRBV6-5	TGTGCCAGCATAGGTATTCCGGGACAGGGAGGCTTCGAGCAGTACTTC	CASIGIPGQGGFEQYF
TRBD1	-	TRBJ1-2	TRBV7-6	TGTGCCAGCAGCCAAACGAGGGGTGGACAGGCAACTAACTATGGCTACACCTTC	CASSQTRGGQATNYGYTF
-	-	TRBJ2-5	TRBV20-1	TGCAGTGCGGTCCGAGGGGGGGCACAAGAGACCCAGTACTTC	CSAVRGGAQETQYF
-	-	TRBJ1-4	TRBV10-3	TGTGCCATCAGTCGAAGCCTAGCAACTAATGAAAAACTGTTTTTT	CAISRSLATNEKLFF
TRBD1	-	TRBJ2-7	TRBV11-1	TGTGCCAGCAGCCCATTAGGACAGGAACCCGACGAGCAGTACTTC	CASSPLGQEPDEQYF
-	many	TRBJ2-6	TRBV7-9	TGTGCCAGCAGTTTACTGGGACGGTTCTCTGGGGCCAACGTCCTGACTTTC	CASSLLGRFSGANVLTF
-	once	TRBJ1-2	TRBV19	TGTGCCAGTAGTCAAATTCCCACCGGCTACACCTTC	CASSQIPTGYTF
-	-	TRBJ1-3	TRBV29-1	TGCAGCGCCGTGCGGGATGGGGGAACGAGCTCTGGAAACACCATATATTTT	CSAVRDGGTSSGNTIYF
TRBD1	few	TRBJ2-7	TRBV4-1	TGCGCCAGCAGCCAAACGGACAGGGGGTCCTACGAGCAGTACTTC	CASSQTDRGSYEQYF
TRBD2	many	TRBJ2-2	TRBV7-2	TGTGCCAGCAGCCGGGGACTAGGTACCGGGGAGCTGTTTTTT	CASSRGLGTGELFF
-	many	TRBJ1-5	TRBV7-6	TGTGCCAGCAGCCTCCAAGACTCTGGTCAGCCCCAGCATTTT	CASSLQDSGQPQHF
TRBD2	-	TRBJ2-5	TRBV28	TGTGCCAGCAGTCTTAGCGGGGTCCCCCAAGAGACCCAGTACTTC	CASSLSGVPQETQYF
-	many	TRBJ1-5	TRBV7-9	TGTGCCAGCAGCTTACCCGGAACGCCCCAGCATTTT	CASSLPGTPQHF
-	once	TRBJ2-7	TRBV11-3	TGTGCCAGCAGCCGTCAGGAGGGCCGCTACGAGCAGTACTTC	CASSRQEGRYEQYF
TRBD2	few	TRBJ2-5	TRBV3-1	TGTGCCAGCAGCCAAGGAGCGGGAGGGCCGAATGGGGAGACCCAGTACTTC	CASSQGAGGPNGETQYF
-	many	TRBJ2-5	TRBV7-2	TGTGCCAGCAGCTTAGCCTCCGGGACTGGGCAAGAGACCCAGTACTTC	CASSLASGTGQETQYF
-	many	TRBJ2-7	TRBV7-2	TGTGCCAGCAGCTCCAGGGGTTTAGGATCCTACGAGCAGTACTTC	CASSSRGLGSYEQYF
-	few	TRBJ1-5	TRBV2	TGTGCCAGCAGTGAAGGTCAGGCTCAGCATTTT	CASSEGQAQHF